The 20 T cell receptor beta chains below come from one sample, sequenced in a study of CD8 T cells in Susac syndrome. RNA amounts of about 0.5 to 1 ug underwent reverse transcription with random hexamers. From the immunoSEQ multiplex PCR reads, TCRdb called clonotypes with MiXCR, one entry per CDR3 protein. This table holds over 150,000 distinct CDR3 sequences, around 96% found once. Sample: CD4+ T cells from PBMCs. These TCRs come from a human donor with Susac syndrome.

V usage is TRBV19 and J usage is TRBJ2-2; 8 bases are a match to TRBD1. CDR1 LNHDA and CDR2 SQIVND come from the germline V gene (reference sequence). The ends lost 3 bases at V and 5 bases at J; junction bases unmatched: 2. This CDR3 is built from 14 residues. The CDR3 protein is CASSIQGATGELFF. The CDR3 DNA reads as TGTGCCAGTAGTATCCAGGGGGCGACCGGGGAGCTGTTTTTT. Filled out from reference TRBV19 and TRBJ2-2, the complete variable domain reads DGGITQSPKYLFRKEGQNVTLSCEQNLNHDAMYWYRQDPGQGLRLIYYSQIVNDFQKGDIAEGYSVSREKKESFPLTVTSAQKNPTAFYLCASSIQGATGELFFGEGSRLTVL.

V and J are TRBV2 and TRBJ2-4, with D perhaps matching TRBD1 or TRBD2 (5 bases each). The length of the CDR3 is 14 residues. Germline V lookup: CDR1 SNHLY, CDR2 FYNNEI. V shed 2 bases and J shed 6 bases, with 11 bases lying between them. CDR3 loop: CASSEFEGPNIQYF. The CDR3 coding sequence is TGTGCCAGCAGTGAATTCGAGGGGCCAAACATTCAGTACTTC.

This chain uses TRBV14 with TRBJ1-6, with unresolved D. CDR3 length: 14 amino acids. V gave up 5 bases and J gave up 7 bases, with 12 bases separating them. Germline-derived CDR1 and CDR2 are SGHDN and FVKESK. The CDR3 bases are TGTGCCAGCAGCTTTGACTGGCGGAATTCACCCCTCCACTTT. Its translation is CASSFDWRNSPLHF.

This chain joins TRBV30 and TRBJ2-7, with 12 bases that match TRBD2. Germline CDR1 GTSNPN, CDR2 SVGIG (reference sequence). CDR3 length equals 15 residues. Germline trimming cut 1 base from V and 6 bases from J; bases unmatched to any gene: 7. The DNA for the CDR3 is TGTGCCTGGAGTGCTGGACTAGCGGGATTAGGCGAGCAGTACTTC. Protein product: CAWSAGLAGLGEQYF.

The chain couples TRBV29-1 to TRBJ2-2; 12 nucleotides align to TRBD1. Unmatched junction bases numbered 5, after V lost 6 bases and J lost 6 bases. The CDR3 consists of 14 residues. Germline V gives CDR1 SQVTM, CDR2 ANQGSEA. The CDR3 bases are TGCAGCGTAGGGGGACAGGGGGCGTCCGGGGAGCTGTTTTTT. Its translation is CSVGGQGASGELFF.

The chain recombines TRBV7-8 with TRBJ2-3; TRBD2 aligns across 8 bases. V lost 1 base to trimming and J lost 2 bases; unmatched junction nucleotides: 11. The CDR3 runs 18 residues. Germline V gives CDR1 SGHVS, CDR2 FQNEAQ. The CDR3 nucleotides read TGTGCCAGCAGCTTAGTGTCCTTGCGGGGGGAATTCACAGATACGCAGTATTTT. Its protein is CASSLVSLRGEFTDTQYF.

The rearrangement uses TRBV9 and TRBJ2-5, with unresolved D. The ends were cut back, 1 base at V and 2 bases at J, with 9 bases in the middle. The CDR3 covers 14 residues. Germline CDR1 reads SGDLS; CDR2 reads YYNGEE. Here the CDR3 DNA reads TGTGCCAGCAGCGTATCGGCAGAACAAGAGACCCAGTACTTC. Translating gives CASSVSAEQETQYF.

The CDR3 is CASSFPGNTEAFF. For the CDR3, the DNA is TGTGCCAGCAGCTTTCCAGGGAACACTGAAGCTTTCTTT. The chain recombines TRBV9 with TRBJ1-1; the D is unclear. V was pared by 4 bases and J by 1 base, with 8 bases between. The CDR3 length is 13 residues. Germline CDR1 SGDLS, CDR2 YYNGEE.

V is TRBV30 and J is TRBJ2-2; D could derive from TRBD1 or TRBD2 (5 bases each). The CDR3 contains 14 residues. Trimming stripped 3 bases from V and 3 bases from J, with 11 bases between. Germline V lookup: CDR1 GTSNPN, CDR2 SVGIG (reference sequence). This CDR3 is CAWRAGTYTGELFF. The CDR3 coding sequence is TGTGCCTGGAGAGCCGGGACCTACACCGGGGAGCTGTTTTTT.

This rearrangement joins TRBV20-1 to TRBJ2-1, with 9 bases identical to TRBD2. The J segment lost 2 bases and the V segment lost 5 bases, leaving 7 bases of the junction unmatched. CDR3 length: 15 amino acids. Per the germline V gene, CDR1 is DFQATT and CDR2 is SNEGSKA (reference sequence). The CDR3 nucleotides are TGCAGTGCTCAGCCCCTAGCGGGAACCTACAATGAGCAGTTCTTC. Translation: CSAQPLAGTYNEQFF.

The rearrangement links TRBV7-2 to TRBJ2-7, with 7 bases fitting TRBD2. CDR3 length: 15 residues. Germline CDR1 reads SGHTA; CDR2 reads FQGNSA. V shed 0 bases, J shed 7 bases, and the junction held 9 bases outside the gene matches. The CDR3 sequence is CASSLAHGGRGEQYF. As DNA, the CDR3 is TGTGCCAGCAGCTTAGCGCACGGCGGGCGGGGGGAGCAGTACTTC.

DNA of the CDR3: TGTGCCAGCAGCTTTGGGGTCAGCAATGAGCAGTTCTTC. Its translation: CASSFGVSNEQFF. The V gene is TRBV5-4, the J gene TRBJ2-1; D gene ambiguous. The CDR3 extends over 13 amino acids. V gave up 2 bases and J gave up 6 bases, with 9 bases separating them. Germline V gene data show CDR1 as SGHNT and CDR2 as YYREEE (reference sequence).

The chain recombines TRBV11-2 with TRBJ2-3; no reliable D call. Germline CDR1 SGHAT, CDR2 FQNNGV. The V end was cut by 4 bases, the J end by 0 bases, with 20 bases between. The CDR3 runs to 18 residues. CDR3: CASSSLPWQALSTDTQYF. CDR3 DNA: TGTGCCAGCAGCTCCCTTCCCTGGCAGGCCCTCAGCACAGATACGCAGTATTTT.

This clonotype has only a few counts. V gene TRBV29-1 combines with J gene TRBJ2-4, with D uncertain. V shed 5 bases and J shed 0 bases, with 5 bases lying between them. CDR1 SQVTM and CDR2 ANQGSEA come from the germline V gene. This CDR3 spans 12 amino acids. The CDR3 DNA follows: TGCAGCGTTTATCTAGCCAAAAACATTCAGTACTTC. Residues: CSVYLAKNIQYF.

The rearrangement joins TRBV6-2 or TRBV6-3 to TRBJ2-1; the match to TRBD1 covers 8 bases. J lost 3 bases, V lost 5 bases, and 6 bases had no gene match. Germline loops: CDR1 MNHEY, CDR2 SVGEGT. The CDR3 extends over 15 amino acids. The CDR3 loop reads CASSGQGADYNEQFF. For the CDR3, the DNA is TGTGCCAGCAGTGGGCAGGGGGCGGACTACAATGAGCAGTTCTTC.

CDR3 coding DNA: TGCAGTGCTACCCCGGCCTCCAGCCAAGAGACCCAGTACTTC. Amino acids: CSATPASSQETQYF. This chain links TRBV20-1 with TRBJ2-5; D gene ambiguous. Trimming took 4 bases from V and 1 from J, leaving 13 bases between them. This CDR3 has 14 residues. CDR1 DFQATT and CDR2 SNEGSKA come from the germline V gene (reference sequence).

This chain joins TRBV12-3 or TRBV12-4 and TRBJ1-6; maybe TRBD1 (5 bases). Trimming took off 11 bases at V and 8 bases at J, with 13 bases between the two ends. The CDR3 has 12 residues. This chain's CDR3 is CASLGEDSPLHF. CDR3 bases: TGTGCCTCCCTGGGGGAGGATTCACCCCTCCACTTT.

This sequence joins TRBV4-2 and TRBJ2-7; TRBD2 matches at 9 bases. Germline values: CDR1 LGHNA, CDR2 YNFKEQ. The CDR3 length is 15 residues. Unmatched junction bases numbered 2, after V lost 0 bases and J lost 2 bases. CDR3 sequence (DNA): TGTGCCAGCAGCCAAGACGCTAGCGGGGCCTACGAGCAGTACGTC. Protein: CASSQDASGAYEQYV.

The genes are TRBV20-1 and TRBJ2-7; TRBD1 aligns across 10 bases. Germline CDR1 reads DFQATT; CDR2 reads SNEGSKA (reference sequence). V lost 0 bases, J lost 3 bases, and 5 bases stayed unmatched. The CDR3 is 15 residues long. The CDR3 reads CSARDIRTGGYEQYV. In DNA form, the CDR3 reads TGCAGTGCTAGAGATATTCGGACAGGGGGCTACGAGCAGTACGTC.

J is TRBJ2-3 and V is TRBV12-3 or TRBV12-4, with unresolved D. Deletions cut 6 bases from V and 9 bases from J, with 10 bases between. The CDR3 is made up of 11 amino acids. The CDR3 protein is CASSPSGTQYF. CDR3 sequence (DNA): TGTGCCAGCAGCCCCTCTGGAACGCAGTATTTT.